The rows below give T cell receptor beta chains drawn from one sample of a study of blood T cells in healthy people across ages. TCRdb fed the 5' RACE reads into MiXCR, producing one record per CDR3 protein. In the table there are 550,000 to 650,000 distinct CDR3 sequences, about 27% of which are singletons. This same sample was also part of a study on T cells of mothers and their children.

Sequenced sample: blood. Source of these receptors: a boy between 2 and 10 years old in good health. Both conserved end residues are part of each CDR3. The D gene is left open where the match is weak. Size values are once, few and many counts, or a class for expanded clones, and some rows have none.

J gene	D gene	clone size	V gene	CDR3 protein
TRBJ2-1	TRBD1	NA	TRBV12-3/TRBV12-4	CASSRDREYSEQFF
TRBJ2-2	NA	few	TRBV20-1	CSARTQGLLFF
TRBJ2-7	TRBD2	NA	TRBV20-1	CSARGGAGGVLYEQYF
TRBJ1-1	NA	few	TRBV7-9	CASEALTEAFF
TRBJ2-5	NA	few	TRBV4-1	CASSQVSVGGEQYF
NA	TRBD2	few	TRBV6-1	CASSEGLARNLYEQYF
TRBJ1-1	TRBD1	few	TRBV29-1	CSVTRQGSTEAFF
TRBJ2-7	TRBD1	NA	TRBV29-1	CSVLGQGNEQYF
TRBJ2-1	TRBD2	NA	TRBV29-1	CSARGLAVNVQFF
TRBJ1-1	NA	few	TRBV20-1	CSARTGPKNTEAFF
TRBJ2-2	NA	NA	TRBV6-5	CASETGTGELFF
TRBJ2-3	NA	few	TRBV10-1	CASSDLATDTQYF
TRBJ2-2	NA	few	TRBV3-1	CASSHFPRNTGELFF
TRBJ1-2	NA	NA	TRBV27	CASSWAPRGGYTF
TRBJ1-5	NA	NA	TRBV20-1	CSADRGSNQPQHF